This T cell receptor beta chain was identified during a study of blood T cell repertoires in COVID-19. In the study's own analysis: Counts of nucleated cells, estimated from reference gene primer amplification, were obtained. Assay: immunoSEQ multiplex PCR; the TCRdb copy retains only in-frame clones and omits some. D and trimming come from the DNA, and the V and J calls and clone size come from that table. Of more than 95,000 clones listed, approximately 80% are singletons. Germline values: CDR1 SNHLY, CDR2 FYNNEI. There are 14 residues in the CDR3. Germline trimming cut 6 bases from V and 3 bases from J; bases unmatched to any gene: 5.

Sequenced input: peripheral blood. The chain combines TRBV2 with TRBJ1-5; 7 bases align to TRBD1. The source is a woman older than 75 with active or convalescent COVID-19. For the CDR3, the DNA is TGTGCCAGCAGGGGGGACAGCTCCAATCAGCCCCAGCATTTT. Protein product: CASRGDSSNQPQHF.